This T cell receptor (beta chain) was captured by sequencing in a study of cytomegalovirus exposure and HLA in healthy donors. Study outcomes and limitations: Trimming of TCR beta V- and J-genes showed a link, identified in a later analysis, to a missense DCLRE1C variant. The authors enumerated under 200 TCR beta chains as linked to cytomegalovirus. Sequencing likely generated an artifact that appeared as a cluster of highly shared sequence variants. DRB1 showed the most TCR associations and HLA-C the fewest in a later analysis, as rates varied by HLA locus.

The primer mix had 60 Vbeta and 13 Jbeta primers. Measured with immunoSEQ multiplex PCR; TCRdb has only the in-frame clones, and not every one. The table shows roughly 150,000 clones, with 76% occurring only once. Points on this clone: Its matching antigen is unknown.

V was pared by 5 bases and J by 3 bases, with 5 bases of the junction left unmatched. The CDR3 consists of 14 residues. Germline V CDR1 and CDR2: MDHEN, SYDVKM. This clonotype originated in a man aged 35 to 55 in good health and CMV-seronegative. The gene calls are TRBV28 and TRBJ2-7; 9 bases are shared with TRBD1. Material for sequencing was PBMCs. As DNA, the CDR3 is TGTGCCAGCAGTCCAGGGACAGGGTACTACGAGCAGTACTTC. Protein: CASSPGTGYYEQYF.